This TCR beta chain emerged from a study of blood T cell repertoires in COVID-19. The wider study: Both acute and convalescent COVID-19 samples were obtained from the United States, Italy and Spain. Sources were T cells, B-cell-depleted T cells, or PBMCs; the material itself was cDNA or gDNA.

Trimming cost V 4 bases and J 8 bases; bases outside gene matches: 6. From germline, CDR1 is MNHEY and CDR2 SVGAGI. This CDR3 is 16 amino acids long. In the original processing: The assay estimated nucleated cells by amplifying reference gene primers. Data came from immunoSEQ multiplex PCR; TCRdb stores just in-frame clones and leaves some out. V, J and clone size are those of that table, while D and trimming were read from the DNA. This table has about 78,000 clones, 90% appearing once. The sample comprised peripheral blood. The sequence came from a woman aged 80 or over with active or convalescent COVID-19. This chain joins TRBV6-5 and TRBJ2-1; 15 nucleotides line up with TRBD2. The CDR3, as DNA: TGTGCCAGCAGTTCTACCGGGACTAGCGGGAGGCATGAGCAGTTCTTC. Its protein is CASSSTGTSGRHEQFF.